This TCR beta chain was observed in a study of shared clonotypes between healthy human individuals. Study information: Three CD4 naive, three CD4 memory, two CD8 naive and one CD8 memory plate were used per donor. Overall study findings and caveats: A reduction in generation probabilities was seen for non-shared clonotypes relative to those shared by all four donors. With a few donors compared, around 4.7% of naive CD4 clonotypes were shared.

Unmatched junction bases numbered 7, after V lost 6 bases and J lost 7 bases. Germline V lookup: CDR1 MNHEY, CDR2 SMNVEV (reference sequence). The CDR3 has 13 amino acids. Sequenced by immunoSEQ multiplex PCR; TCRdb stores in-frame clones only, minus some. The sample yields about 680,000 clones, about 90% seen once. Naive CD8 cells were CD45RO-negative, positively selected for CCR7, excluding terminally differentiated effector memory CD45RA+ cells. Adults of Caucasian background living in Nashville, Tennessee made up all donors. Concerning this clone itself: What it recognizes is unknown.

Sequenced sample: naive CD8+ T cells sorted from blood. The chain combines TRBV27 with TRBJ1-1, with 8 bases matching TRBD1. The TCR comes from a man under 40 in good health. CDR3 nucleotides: TGTGCCAGCAGCTTGATGGGGACAGGTGAAGCTTTCTTT. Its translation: CASSLMGTGEAFF.